This TCR beta chain originates from a study of T-cell memory formation after mild COVID-19. Looking at the study overall: Largely donor-specific TCR clusters were found.

V dropped 0 bases and J dropped 0 bases, with 11 bases sitting between them. The germline V gene encodes CDR1 SGHRS and CDR2 YFSETQ. The CDR3 covers 16 residues. 5'RACE with constant-segment primers yielded barcoded, UMI-tagged TCR alpha and TCR beta cDNA libraries. TCRdb reprocessed the 5' RACE reads with MiXCR, giving one entry per CDR3 protein. The sample lists about 270,000 distinct CDR3 sequences, approximately 16% occurring once. The receptor's source is a man between 18 and 29 years old who had mild COVID-19 (a few samples of this study predate the infection). Cell type and time point are not known. Sequenced material: PBMCs or a T cell subset sorted from them (not recorded which). The V call is TRBV5-1, the J call TRBJ2-3; D gene uncertain. The CDR3 loop is CASSLGTRMSTDTQYF. The DNA of the CDR3 is TGCGCCAGCAGCTTGGGCACCAGGATGAGCACAGATACGCAGTATTTT.